One sample yielded the 8 T cell receptor beta chains listed below, sequenced in a study of blood T cell repertoires in COVID-19. Repertoires were generated with immunoSEQ multiplex PCR, while TCRdb's copy carries only in-frame clones and drops some. The table includes 220,000 or so clones, 70% to 90% detected once. Sequencing was carried out using peripheral blood. The receptors stem from a woman aged 45 to 65 with COVID-19, enrolled during active disease.

The chain uses TRBV11-3 and TRBJ2-7; 10 bases map to TRBD1. Germline CDR1 and CDR2: SGHNT and YENEEA. CDR3 length: 17 residues. The trim removed 0 bases at V and 2 bases at J, leaving 7 bases unmatched. This chain's CDR3 is CASSLDTRDRGTYEQYF. The CDR3 coding sequence is TGTGCCAGCAGCTTAGATACCCGGGACAGGGGAACCTACGAGCAGTACTTC.

V is TRBV20-1 and J is TRBJ1-3, with no clear D. From germline, CDR1 is DFQATT and CDR2 SNEGSKA (reference sequence). V lost 2 bases and J 3 bases, leaving 2 bases between the germline ends. There are 11 residues in the CDR3. This CDR3 is CSARLGNTIYF. The CDR3 coding sequence is TGCAGTGCTAGACTTGGAAACACCATATATTTT.

As to this clone: Additional DNA sequences in this sample encode the identical CDR3. The chain couples TRBV30 to TRBJ1-1; tentative D call: TRBD1 (5 bases). The CDR3 spans 15 residues. V was pared by 2 bases and J by 1 base, with 14 bases between. Germline loops: CDR1 GTSNPN, CDR2 SVGIG (reference sequence). In DNA form, the CDR3 reads TGTGCCTGGAGTAGTTGGGGGGGGAGGAACACTGAAGCTTTCTTT. It encodes CAWSSWGGRNTEAFF.

The genes are TRBV6-5 and TRBJ2-1; D remains unclear. Per the germline V gene, CDR1 is MNHEY and CDR2 is SVGAGI. The germline V and J ends were trimmed by 7 bases and 4 bases, with 14 bases remaining between them. The CDR3 contains 14 residues. The CDR3 reads CASTGSVFYNEQFF. The CDR3 DNA follows: TGTGCCAGCACCGGGTCCGTCTTTTACAATGAGCAGTTCTTC.

The rearrangement joins TRBV14 to TRBJ1-6, with no clear D. The CDR3 totals 14 residues. The germline V gene encodes CDR1 SGHDN and CDR2 FVKESK. V was pared by 4 bases and J by 2 bases, with 6 bases between. The CDR3 reads CASSLEAYNSPLHF. The DNA of the CDR3 is TGTGCCAGCAGCCTCGAGGCCTATAATTCACCCCTCCACTTT.

The chain links TRBV6-6 to TRBJ1-6; D is perhaps TRBD1 (5 bases). The V gene's germline CDR1 is MNHNY and CDR2 SVGAGI (reference sequence). This CDR3 region has 17 residues. Trimming took off 5 bases at V and 0 bases at J, with 14 bases between the two ends. The CDR3 DNA reads as TGTGCCAGCAGTCTTGGGGCTACAAGCTCCTATAATTCACCCCTCCACTTT. Translation: CASSLGATSSYNSPLHF.

V gene TRBV2 combines with J gene TRBJ1-5, with D possibly matching TRBD1 (6 bases). Germline V CDR1 and CDR2: SNHLY, FYNNEI. V dropped 7 bases and J dropped 4 bases, with 14 bases sitting between them. CDR3 length equals 14 residues. The CDR3 nucleotides are TGTGCCAGCATCCAGGACAGAAGTAATCAGCCCCAGCATTTT. Translation: CASIQDRSNQPQHF.

This clone was observed once. The V gene is TRBV6-5, the J gene TRBJ2-3; D not certain. The germline V gene encodes CDR1 MNHEY and CDR2 SVGAGI. The germline V and J ends were trimmed by 5 bases and 3 bases, with 3 bases remaining between them. This CDR3 is 11 amino acids long. The CDR3 here is CASSTTDTQYF. CDR3 DNA sequence: TGTGCCAGCAGTACAACAGATACGCAGTATTTT.